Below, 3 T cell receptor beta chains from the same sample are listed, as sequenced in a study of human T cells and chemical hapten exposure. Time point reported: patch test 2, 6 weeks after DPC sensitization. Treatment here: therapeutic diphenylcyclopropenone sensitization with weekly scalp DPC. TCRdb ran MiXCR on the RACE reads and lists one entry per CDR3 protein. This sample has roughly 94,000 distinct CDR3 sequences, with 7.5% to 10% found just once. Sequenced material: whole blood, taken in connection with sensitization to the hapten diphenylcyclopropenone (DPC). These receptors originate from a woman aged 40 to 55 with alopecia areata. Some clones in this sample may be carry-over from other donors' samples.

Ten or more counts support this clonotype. The CDR3 bases are TGTGCCAGCAGCCCTTTCGACAGATCCTACGAGCAGTACTTC. This gives the protein CASSPFDRSYEQYF. This chain connects TRBV11-2 to TRBJ2-7; maybe TRBD1 (5 bases). Looked up from germline, CDR1 is SGHAT and CDR2 is FQNNGV. The CDR3 runs 14 residues. Between the trimmed V and J ends, which lost 5 bases and 1 base, there was a span of 12 bases.

The DNA of the CDR3 is TGTGCCAGCAGCTTTACGGGACAGCCGACCTACGAGCAGTACTTC. Translating it yields CASSFTGQPTYEQYF. The chain carries TRBV7-2 and TRBJ2-7, with TRBD1 identical over 7 bases. CDR1 is SGHTA, CDR2 FQGNSA, per germline. The ends lost 3 bases at V and 2 bases at J; junction bases unmatched: 7. The CDR3 runs 15 residues. Filled out from reference TRBV7-2 and TRBJ2-7, the complete variable domain reads GAGVSQSPSNKVTEKGKDVELRCDPISGHTALYWYRQSLGQGLEFLIYFQGNSAPDKSGLPSDRFSAERTGGSVSTLTIQRTQQEDSAVYLCASSFTGQPTYEQYFGPGTRLTVT.

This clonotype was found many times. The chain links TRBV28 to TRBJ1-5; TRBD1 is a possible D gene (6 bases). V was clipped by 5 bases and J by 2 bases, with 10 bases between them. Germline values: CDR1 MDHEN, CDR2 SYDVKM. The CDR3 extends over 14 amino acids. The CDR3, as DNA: TGTGCCAGCAGTGCCAGGGGCCGCAATCAGCCCCAGCATTTT. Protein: CASSARGRNQPQHF.